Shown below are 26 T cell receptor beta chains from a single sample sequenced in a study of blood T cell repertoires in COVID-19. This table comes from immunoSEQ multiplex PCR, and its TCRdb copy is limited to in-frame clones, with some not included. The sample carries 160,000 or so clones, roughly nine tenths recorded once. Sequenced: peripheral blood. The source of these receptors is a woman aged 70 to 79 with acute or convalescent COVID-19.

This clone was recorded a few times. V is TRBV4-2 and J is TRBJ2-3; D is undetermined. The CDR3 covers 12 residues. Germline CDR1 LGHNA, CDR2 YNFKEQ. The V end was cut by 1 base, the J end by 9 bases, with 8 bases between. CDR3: CASSQGWRTQYF. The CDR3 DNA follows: TGTGCCAGCAGCCAAGGGTGGCGGACGCAGTATTTT.

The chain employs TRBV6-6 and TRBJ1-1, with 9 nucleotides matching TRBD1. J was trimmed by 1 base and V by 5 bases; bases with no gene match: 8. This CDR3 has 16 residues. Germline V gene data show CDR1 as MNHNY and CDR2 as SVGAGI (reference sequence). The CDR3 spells CASSRQGGSRNTEAFF. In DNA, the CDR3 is TGTGCCAGCAGTCGACAGGGGGGATCGAGGAACACTGAAGCTTTCTTT.

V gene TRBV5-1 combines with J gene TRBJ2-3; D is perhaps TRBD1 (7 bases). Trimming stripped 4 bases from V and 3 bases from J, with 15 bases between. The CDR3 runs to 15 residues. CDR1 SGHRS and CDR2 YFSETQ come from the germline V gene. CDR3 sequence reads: CASSPAGQTTDTQYF. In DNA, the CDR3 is TGCGCCAGCAGCCCCGCGGGACAGACGACAGATACGCAGTATTTT.

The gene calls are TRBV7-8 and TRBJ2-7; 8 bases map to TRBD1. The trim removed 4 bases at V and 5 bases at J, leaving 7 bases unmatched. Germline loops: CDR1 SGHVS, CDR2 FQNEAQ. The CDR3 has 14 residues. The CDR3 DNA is TGTGCCAGCAGCTCCCGGACAGGGCGAAACGAGCAGTACTTC. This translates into CASSSRTGRNEQYF.

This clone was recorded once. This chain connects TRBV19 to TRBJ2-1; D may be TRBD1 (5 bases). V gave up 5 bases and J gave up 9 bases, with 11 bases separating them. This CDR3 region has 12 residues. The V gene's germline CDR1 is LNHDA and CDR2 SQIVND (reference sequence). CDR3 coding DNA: TGTGCCAGTAGTTGGGTGGGGCGTGAGCAGTTCTTC. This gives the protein CASSWVGREQFF. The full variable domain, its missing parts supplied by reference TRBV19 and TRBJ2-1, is DGGITQSPKYLFRKEGQNVTLSCEQNLNHDAMYWYRQDPGQGLRLIYYSQIVNDFQKGDIAEGYSVSREKKESFPLTVTSAQKNPTAFYLCASSWVGREQFFGPGTRLTVL.

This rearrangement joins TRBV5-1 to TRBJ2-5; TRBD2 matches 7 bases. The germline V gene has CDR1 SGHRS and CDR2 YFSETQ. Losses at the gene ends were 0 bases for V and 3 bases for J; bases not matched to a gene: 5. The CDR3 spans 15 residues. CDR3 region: CASSLDLAAEETQYF. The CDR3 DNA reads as TGCGCCAGCAGCTTGGATCTAGCGGCGGAAGAGACCCAGTACTTC.

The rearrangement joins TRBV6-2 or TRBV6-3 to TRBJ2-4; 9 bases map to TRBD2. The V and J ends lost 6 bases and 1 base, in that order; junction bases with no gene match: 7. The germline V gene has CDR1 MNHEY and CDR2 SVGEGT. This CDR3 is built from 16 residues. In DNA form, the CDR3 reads TGTGCCAGCAGCCCTTTAGCGGGGGCGGCCAAAAACATTCAGTACTTC. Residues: CASSPLAGAAKNIQYF.

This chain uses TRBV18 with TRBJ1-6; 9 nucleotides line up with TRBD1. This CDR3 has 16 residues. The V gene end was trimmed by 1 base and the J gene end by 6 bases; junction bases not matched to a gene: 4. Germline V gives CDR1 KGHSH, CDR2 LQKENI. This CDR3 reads CASSPLGQGPNSPLHF. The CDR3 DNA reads TGTGCCAGCTCACCACTTGGACAGGGGCCTAATTCACCCCTCCACTTT.

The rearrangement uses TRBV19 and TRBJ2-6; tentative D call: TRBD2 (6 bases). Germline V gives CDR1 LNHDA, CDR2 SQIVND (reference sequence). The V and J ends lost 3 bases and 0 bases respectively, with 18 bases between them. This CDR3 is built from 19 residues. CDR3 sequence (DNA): TGTGCCAGTAGTATCGGTTGGAGGGTACAACTCTCTGGGGCCAACGTCCTGACTTTC. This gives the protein CASSIGWRVQLSGANVLTF.

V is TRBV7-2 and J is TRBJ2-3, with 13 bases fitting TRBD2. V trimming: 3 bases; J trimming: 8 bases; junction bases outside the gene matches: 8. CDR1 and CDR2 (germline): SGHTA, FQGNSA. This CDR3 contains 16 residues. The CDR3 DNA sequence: TGTGCCAGCAGCTTCAGACTAGCGGGGGGCCAAGGTACGCAGTATTTT. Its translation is CASSFRLAGGQGTQYF.

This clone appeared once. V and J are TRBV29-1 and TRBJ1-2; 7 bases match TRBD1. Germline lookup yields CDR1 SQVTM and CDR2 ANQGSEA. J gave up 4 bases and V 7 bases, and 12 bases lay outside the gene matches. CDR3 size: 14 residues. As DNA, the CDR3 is TGCAGCGCTGAGACAGGGTCAGGAGGCTATGGCTACACCTTC. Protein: CSAETGSGGYGYTF.

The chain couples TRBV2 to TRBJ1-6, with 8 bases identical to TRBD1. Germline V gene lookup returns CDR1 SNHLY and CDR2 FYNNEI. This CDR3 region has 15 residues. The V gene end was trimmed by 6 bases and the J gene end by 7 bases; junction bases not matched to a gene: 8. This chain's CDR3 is CASRATGQVNSPLHF. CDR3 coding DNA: TGTGCCAGCAGGGCTACGGGACAGGTGAATTCACCCCTCCACTTT.

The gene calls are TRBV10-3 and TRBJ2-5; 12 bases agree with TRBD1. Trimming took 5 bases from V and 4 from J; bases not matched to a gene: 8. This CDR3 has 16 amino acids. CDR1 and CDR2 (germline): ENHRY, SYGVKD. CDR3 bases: TGTGCCATCAGTTCCGGGACAGGGGGCTCTCGAGAGACCCAGTACTTC. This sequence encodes CAISSGTGGSRETQYF.

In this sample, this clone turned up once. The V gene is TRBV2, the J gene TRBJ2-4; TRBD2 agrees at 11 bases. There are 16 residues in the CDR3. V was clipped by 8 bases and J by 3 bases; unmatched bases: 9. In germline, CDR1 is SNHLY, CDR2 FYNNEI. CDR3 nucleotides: TGTGCCAGCCGATTTTCCGGGACTAGCGGCAAAAACATTCAGTACTTC. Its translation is CASRFSGTSGKNIQYF.

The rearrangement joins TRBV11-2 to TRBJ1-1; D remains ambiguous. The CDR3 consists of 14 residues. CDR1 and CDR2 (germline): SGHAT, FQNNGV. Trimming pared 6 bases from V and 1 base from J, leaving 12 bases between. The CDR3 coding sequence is TGTGCCAGCAGTATTATAGATACGAACACTGAAGCTTTCTTT. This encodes CASSIIDTNTEAFF.

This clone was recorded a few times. The CDR3 DNA follows: TGCGCCAGCAGCTCGACGACAGGGAACTATGGCTACACCTTC. Protein sequence: CASSSTTGNYGYTF. The chain has TRBV5-1 and TRBJ1-2, with 7 nucleotides matching TRBD1. The J segment lost 2 bases and the V segment lost 3 bases, leaving 4 bases of the junction unmatched. The germline V gene encodes CDR1 SGHRS and CDR2 YFSETQ. The CDR3 has 14 amino acids.

The CDR3 DNA follows: TGTGCCAGCCCACTCCCACGTTCAACTAATGAAAAACTGTTTTTT. Protein: CASPLPRSTNEKLFF. The chain combines TRBV6-8 with TRBJ1-4, with D uncertain. Germline-derived CDR1 and CDR2 are MNHGY and SAAAGT. Trimming cost V 8 bases and J 0 bases, with 13 bases left between them. This CDR3 is built from 15 residues.

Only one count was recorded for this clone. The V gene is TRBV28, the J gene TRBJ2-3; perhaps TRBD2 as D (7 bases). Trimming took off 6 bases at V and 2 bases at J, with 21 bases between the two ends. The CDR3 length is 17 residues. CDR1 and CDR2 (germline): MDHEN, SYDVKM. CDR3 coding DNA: TGTGCCAGCAGCAAAGGCGGAGGGGGGGGCATCACAGATACGCAGTATTTT. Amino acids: CASSKGGGGGITDTQYF.

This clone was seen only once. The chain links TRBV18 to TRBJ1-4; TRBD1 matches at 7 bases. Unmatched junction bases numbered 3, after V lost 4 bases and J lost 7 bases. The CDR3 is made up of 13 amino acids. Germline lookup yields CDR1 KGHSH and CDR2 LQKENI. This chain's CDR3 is CASSLGQLEKLFF. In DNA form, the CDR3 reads TGTGCCAGCTCACTGGGACAGCTTGAAAAACTGTTTTTT.

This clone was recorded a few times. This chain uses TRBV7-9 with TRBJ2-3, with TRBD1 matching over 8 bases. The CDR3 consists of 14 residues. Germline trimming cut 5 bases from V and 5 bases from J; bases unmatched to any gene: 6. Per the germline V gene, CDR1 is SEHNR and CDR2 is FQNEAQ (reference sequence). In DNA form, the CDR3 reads TGTGCCAGCAGCCCCCAGGGGGCGGGAGATACGCAGTATTTT. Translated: CASSPQGAGDTQYF. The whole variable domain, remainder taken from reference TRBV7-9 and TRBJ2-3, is DTGVSQNPRHKITKRGQNVTFRCDPISEHNRLYWYRQTLGQGPEFLTYFQNEAQLEKSRLLSDRFSAERPKGSFSTLEIQRTEQGDSAMYLCASSPQGAGDTQYFGPGTRLTVL.

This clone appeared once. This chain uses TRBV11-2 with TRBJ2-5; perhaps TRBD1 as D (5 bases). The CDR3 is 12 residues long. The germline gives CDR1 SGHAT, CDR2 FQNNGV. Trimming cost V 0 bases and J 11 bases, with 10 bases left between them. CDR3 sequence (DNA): TGTGCCAGCAGCTTAGATCGGCAGGGTCAGTACTTC. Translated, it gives CASSLDRQGQYF.

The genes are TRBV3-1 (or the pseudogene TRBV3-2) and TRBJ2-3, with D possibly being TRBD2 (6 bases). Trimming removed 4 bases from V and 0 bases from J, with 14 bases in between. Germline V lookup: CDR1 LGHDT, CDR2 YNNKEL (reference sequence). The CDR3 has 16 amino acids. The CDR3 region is CASSLPTGVSTDTQYF. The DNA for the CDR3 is TGTGCCAGCAGCCTCCCCACGGGGGTTAGCACAGATACGCAGTATTTT.

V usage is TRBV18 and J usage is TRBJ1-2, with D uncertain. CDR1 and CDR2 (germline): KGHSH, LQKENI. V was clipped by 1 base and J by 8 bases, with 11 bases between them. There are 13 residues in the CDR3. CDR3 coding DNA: TGTGCCAGCTCACCACTAGGCTCGGAGGGCTACACCTTC. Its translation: CASSPLGSEGYTF. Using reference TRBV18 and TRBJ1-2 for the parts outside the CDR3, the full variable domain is NAGVMQNPRHLVRRRGQEARLRCSPMKGHSHVYWYRQLPEEGLKFMVYLQKENIIDESGMPKERFSAEFPKEGPSILRIQQVVRGDSAAYFCASSPLGSEGYTFGSGTRLTVV.

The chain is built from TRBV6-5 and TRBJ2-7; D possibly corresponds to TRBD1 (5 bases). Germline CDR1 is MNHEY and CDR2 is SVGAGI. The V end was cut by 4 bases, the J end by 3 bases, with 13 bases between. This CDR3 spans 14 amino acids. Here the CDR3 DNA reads TGTGCCAGCAGTTCGACAGTTTCGAACTACGAGCAGTACTTC. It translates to CASSSTVSNYEQYF.

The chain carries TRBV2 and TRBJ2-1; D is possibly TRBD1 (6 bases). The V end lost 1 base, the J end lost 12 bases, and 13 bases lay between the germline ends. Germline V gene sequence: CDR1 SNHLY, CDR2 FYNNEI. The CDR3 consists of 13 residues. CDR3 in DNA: TGTGCCAGCAGTGAAGAGCCAGGGGTCTCGCAGTTCTTC. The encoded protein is CASSEEPGVSQFF. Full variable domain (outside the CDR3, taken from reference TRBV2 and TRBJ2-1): EPEVTQTPSHQVTQMGQEVILRCVPISNHLYFYWYRQILGQKVEFLVSFYNNEISEKSEIFDDQFSVERPDGSNFTLKIRSTKLEDSAMYFCASSEEPGVSQFFGPGTRLTVL.

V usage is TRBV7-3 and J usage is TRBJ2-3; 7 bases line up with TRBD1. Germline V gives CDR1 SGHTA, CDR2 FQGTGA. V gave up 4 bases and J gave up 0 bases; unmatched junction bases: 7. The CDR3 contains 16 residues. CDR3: CASSSIPGQSTDTQYF. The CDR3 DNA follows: TGTGCCAGCAGCTCGATTCCGGGACAGAGCACAGATACGCAGTATTTT. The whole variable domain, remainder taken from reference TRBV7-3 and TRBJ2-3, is GAGVSQTPSNKVTEKGKYVELRCDPISGHTALYWYRQSLGQGPEFLIYFQGTGAADDSGLPNDRFFAVRPEGSVSTLKIQRTERGDSAVYLCASSSIPGQSTDTQYFGPGTRLTVL.